Sequencing of this T cell receptor (beta chain) was carried out in a study of T cell changes during pregnancy in multiple sclerosis. Deletions cut 2 bases from V and 5 bases from J, with 6 bases between. The length of the CDR3 is 12 residues. Germline loops: CDR1 GTSNPN, CDR2 SVGIG (reference sequence). The data were produced by immunoSEQ multiplex PCR, yet TCRdb's version contains in-frame clones alone and is incomplete. Of approximately 58,000 clones in the sample, 80% to 95% were seen once. The J gene is TRBJ2-2, the V gene TRBV30; D remains unclear. The origin of this receptor is a female donor in good health, enrolled as a control in a pregnancy study. Sequencing was performed on peripheral blood, taken in the second trimester of pregnancy. CDR3 nucleotide sequence: TGTGCCTGGAGTTTGAGGACCGGGGAGCTGTTTTTT. This translates into CAWSLRTGELFF.